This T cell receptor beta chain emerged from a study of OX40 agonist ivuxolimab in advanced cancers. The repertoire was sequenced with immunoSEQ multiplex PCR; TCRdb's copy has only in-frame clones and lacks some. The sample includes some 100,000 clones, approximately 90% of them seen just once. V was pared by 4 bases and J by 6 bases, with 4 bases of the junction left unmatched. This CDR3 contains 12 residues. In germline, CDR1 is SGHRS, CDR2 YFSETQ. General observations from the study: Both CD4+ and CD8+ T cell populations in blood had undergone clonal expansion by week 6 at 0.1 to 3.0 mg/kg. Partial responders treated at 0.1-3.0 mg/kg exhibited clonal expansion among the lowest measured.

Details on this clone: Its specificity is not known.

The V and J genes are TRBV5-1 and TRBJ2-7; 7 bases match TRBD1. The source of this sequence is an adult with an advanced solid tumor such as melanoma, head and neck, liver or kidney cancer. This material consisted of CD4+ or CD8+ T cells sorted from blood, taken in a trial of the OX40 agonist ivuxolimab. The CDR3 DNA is TGCGCCAGCAGCGAAACAGGGGCCGAGCAGTACTTC. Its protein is CASSETGAEQYF.